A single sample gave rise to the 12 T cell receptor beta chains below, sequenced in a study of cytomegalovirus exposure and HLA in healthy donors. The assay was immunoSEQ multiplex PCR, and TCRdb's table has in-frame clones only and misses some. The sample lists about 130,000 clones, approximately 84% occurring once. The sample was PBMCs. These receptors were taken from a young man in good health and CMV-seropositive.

The CDR3 reads CASSSPSRQGPSSYEQYF. CDR3 in DNA: TGTGCCAGCAGTTCACCCTCCCGACAGGGCCCGAGCTCCTACGAGCAGTACTTC. The rearrangement uses TRBV27 and TRBJ2-7; 7 bases are shared with TRBD1. The CDR3 has 18 amino acids. Germline V gene lookup returns CDR1 MNHEY and CDR2 SMNVEV (reference sequence). J was trimmed by 0 bases and V by 4 bases; bases with no gene match: 15.

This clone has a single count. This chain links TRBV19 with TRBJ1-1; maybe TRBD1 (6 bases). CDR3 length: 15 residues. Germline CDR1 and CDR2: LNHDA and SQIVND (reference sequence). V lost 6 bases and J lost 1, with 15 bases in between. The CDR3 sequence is CASRPRGGANTEAFF. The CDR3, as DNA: TGTGCCAGTAGGCCACGGGGGGGCGCGAACACTGAAGCTTTCTTT.

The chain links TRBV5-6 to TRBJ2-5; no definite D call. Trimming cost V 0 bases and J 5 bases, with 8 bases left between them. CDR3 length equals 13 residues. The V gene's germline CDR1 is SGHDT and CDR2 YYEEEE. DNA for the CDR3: TGTGCCAGCAGCTTGGACAGCAGGGAGACCCAGTACTTC. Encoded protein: CASSLDSRETQYF.

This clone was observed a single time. CDR3 residues: CASTADRDYGYTF. The CDR3 DNA follows: TGTGCCAGCACCGCAGACAGGGACTATGGCTACACCTTC. The chain is built from TRBV2 and TRBJ1-2; TRBD1 matches at 7 bases. V was pared by 7 bases and J by 3 bases, with 5 bases of the junction left unmatched. The CDR3 contains 13 residues. CDR1 SNHLY and CDR2 FYNNEI come from the germline V gene.

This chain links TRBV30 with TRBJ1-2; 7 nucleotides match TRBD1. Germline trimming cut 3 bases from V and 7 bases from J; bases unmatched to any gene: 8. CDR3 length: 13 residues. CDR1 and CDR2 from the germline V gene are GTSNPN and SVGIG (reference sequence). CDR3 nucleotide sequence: TGTGCCTGGAGAGAGGGGGCACTCTCTGGCTACACCTTC. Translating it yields CAWREGALSGYTF.

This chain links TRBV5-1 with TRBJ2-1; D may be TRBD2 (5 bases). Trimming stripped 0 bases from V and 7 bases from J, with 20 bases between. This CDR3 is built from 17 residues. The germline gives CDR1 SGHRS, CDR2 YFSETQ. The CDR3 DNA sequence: TGCGCCAGCAGCTTGGCCTGGGAGTTAAAGACGATGAATGAGCAGTTCTTC. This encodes CASSLAWELKTMNEQFF.

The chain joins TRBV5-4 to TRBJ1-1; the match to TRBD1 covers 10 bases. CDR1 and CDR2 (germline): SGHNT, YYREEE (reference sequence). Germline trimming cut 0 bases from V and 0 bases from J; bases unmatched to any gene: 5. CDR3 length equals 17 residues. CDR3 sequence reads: CASSLGDRGRMNTEAFF. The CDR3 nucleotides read TGTGCCAGCAGCTTGGGGGACAGGGGTAGGATGAACACTGAAGCTTTCTTT. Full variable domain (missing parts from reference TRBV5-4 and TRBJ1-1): ETGVTQSPTHLIKTRGQQVTLRCSSQSGHNTVSWYQQALGQGPQFIFQYYREEENGRGNFPPRFSGLQFPNYSSELNVNALELDDSALYLCASSLGDRGRMNTEAFFGQGTRLTVV.

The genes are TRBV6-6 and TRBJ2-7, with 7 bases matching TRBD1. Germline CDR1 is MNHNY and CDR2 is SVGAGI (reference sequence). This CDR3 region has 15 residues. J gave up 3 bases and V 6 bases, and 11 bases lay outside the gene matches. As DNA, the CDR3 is TGTGCCAGCAGCCGAGCCGGGACAGATGGCTACGAGCAGTACTTC. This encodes CASSRAGTDGYEQYF.

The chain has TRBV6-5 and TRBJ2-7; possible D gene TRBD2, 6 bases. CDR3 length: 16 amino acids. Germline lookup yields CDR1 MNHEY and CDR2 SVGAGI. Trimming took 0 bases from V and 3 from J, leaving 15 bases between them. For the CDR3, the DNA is TGTGCCAGCAGTTACTCGGAGGCGGGAAAGGGCTACGAGCAGTACTTC. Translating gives CASSYSEAGKGYEQYF.

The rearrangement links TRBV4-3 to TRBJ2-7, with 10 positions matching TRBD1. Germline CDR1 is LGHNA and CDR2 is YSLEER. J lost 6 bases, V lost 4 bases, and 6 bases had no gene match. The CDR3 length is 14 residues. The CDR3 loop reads CASSPGTGVFEQYF. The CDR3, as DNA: TGCGCCAGCAGCCCCGGGACAGGGGTATTCGAGCAGTACTTC.

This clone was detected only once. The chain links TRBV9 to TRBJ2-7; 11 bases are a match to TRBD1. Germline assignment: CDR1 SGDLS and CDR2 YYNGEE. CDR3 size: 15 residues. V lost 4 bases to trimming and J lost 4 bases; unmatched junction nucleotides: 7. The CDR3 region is CASSSGQGAVYEQYF. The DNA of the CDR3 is TGTGCCAGCAGCTCCGGACAGGGGGCTGTATACGAGCAGTACTTC.

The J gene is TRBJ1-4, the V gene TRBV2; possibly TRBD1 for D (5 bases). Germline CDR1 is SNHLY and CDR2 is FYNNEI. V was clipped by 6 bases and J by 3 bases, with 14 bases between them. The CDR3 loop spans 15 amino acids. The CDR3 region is CASREQGLANEKLFF. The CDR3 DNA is TGTGCCAGCAGGGAGCAGGGCCTAGCTAATGAAAAACTGTTTTTT.